The source of this T cell receptor (beta chain) is a study of OX40 agonist ivuxolimab in advanced cancers. Study summary: Those enrolled were roughly 85% male, with a mean age of around 55 years and ages from about 20 to 79.

Findings of the study overall: Low levels of normalized T-cell clonal expansion also appeared in some nonresponders. Doses of 0.1 to 3.0 mg/kg were accompanied by clonal expansion of CD4+ and CD8+ blood T cells by week 6. Expanded peripheral T cells had an undetermined antigen specificity.

The table came from immunoSEQ multiplex PCR; TCRdb's copy has only in-frame clones and leaves some out. Of over 20,000 clones in the sample, 75% to 85% are singletons; the top ten hold roughly a quarter. Of note for this clone: Its matching antigen is unknown.

This CDR3 has 14 amino acids. V gave up 5 bases and J gave up 0 bases, with 10 bases separating them. Germline V CDR1 and CDR2: MNHEY, SMNVEV (reference sequence). V usage is TRBV27 and J usage is TRBJ1-1, with unresolved D. Sequencing used CD4+ or CD8+ T cells sorted from blood, obtained in a trial of the OX40 agonist ivuxolimab. The receptor comes from an adult with an advanced solid tumor such as melanoma, head and neck, liver or kidney cancer. CDR3 region: CASSMAGLNTEAFF. The CDR3 DNA follows: TGTGCCAGCAGTATGGCCGGATTGAACACTGAAGCTTTCTTT.